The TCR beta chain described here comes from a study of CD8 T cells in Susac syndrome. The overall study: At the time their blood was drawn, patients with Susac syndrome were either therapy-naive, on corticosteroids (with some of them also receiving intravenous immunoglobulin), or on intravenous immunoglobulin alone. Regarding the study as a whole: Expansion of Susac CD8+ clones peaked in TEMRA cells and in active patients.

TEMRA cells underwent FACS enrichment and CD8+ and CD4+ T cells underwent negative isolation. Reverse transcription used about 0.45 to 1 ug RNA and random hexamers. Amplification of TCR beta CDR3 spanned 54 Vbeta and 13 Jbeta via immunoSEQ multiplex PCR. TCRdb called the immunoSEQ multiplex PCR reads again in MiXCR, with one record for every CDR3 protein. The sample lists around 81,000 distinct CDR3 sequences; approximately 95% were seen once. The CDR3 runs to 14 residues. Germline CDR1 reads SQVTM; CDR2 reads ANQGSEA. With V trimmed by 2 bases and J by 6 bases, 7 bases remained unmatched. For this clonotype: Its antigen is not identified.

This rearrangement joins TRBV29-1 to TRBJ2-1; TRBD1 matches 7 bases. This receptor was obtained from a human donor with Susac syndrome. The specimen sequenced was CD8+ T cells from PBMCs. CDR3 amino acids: CSVELQGVGNEQFF. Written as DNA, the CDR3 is TGCAGCGTTGAACTGCAGGGGGTTGGCAATGAGCAGTTCTTC.